This T cell receptor (beta chain) stems from a study of response to subunit inactivated influenza vaccine. The study's findings and limits: Authors suggested each seasonal flu vaccination may recruit only limited numbers of new T cells.

V was clipped by 0 bases and J by 3 bases, with 8 bases between them. Germline V gene data show CDR1 as LGHNA and CDR2 as YSLEER. The length of the CDR3 is 14 residues. As to this clonotype: Its antigen remains unidentified.

Each CDR3 protein is one row after TCRdb ran MiXCR on the RT-PCR reads. Altogether about 650,000 distinct CDR3 sequences are present, 15% to 18% being singletons, with the ten largest covering 11%. The chain links TRBV4-3 to TRBJ1-1; D gene ambiguous. The specimen comprised PBMCs from blood, sampled 11 to 12 days after vaccination. This clonotype originated in a man aged 50 to 59 who received an inactivated influenza vaccine. The CDR3 DNA sequence: TGCGCCAGCAGCCAAGATGGAGTGTACACTGAAGCTTTCTTT. It specifies CASSQDGVYTEAFF.